This TCR beta chain stems from a study of T-cell memory formation after mild COVID-19. Study-level findings and limits: Researchers report contracting CD4+ clones mostly in CM and EM, with CD8+ clones in EMRA.

The CDR3 covers 16 residues. Looked up from germline, CDR1 is SEHNR and CDR2 is FQNEAQ (reference sequence). Trimming pared 0 bases from V and 1 base from J, leaving 12 bases between. MiXCR, applied by TCRdb to the 5' RACE reads, yields one record per CDR3 protein. The sample shows roughly 110,000 distinct CDR3 sequences, 22% of them seen only once. Comment on this clonotype: Antigen unknown.

This sequence joins TRBV7-9 and TRBJ1-2; a possible D gene is TRBD1 (6 bases). This clonotype originated in a young man who had mild COVID-19 (a few samples of this study predate the infection). Cell type and time point are not known. Sequencing was carried out using PBMCs or a T cell subset sorted from them (not recorded which). The CDR3 protein is CASSLARTEINYGYTF. Written as DNA, the CDR3 is TGTGCCAGCAGCTTAGCAAGGACAGAAATTAACTATGGCTACACCTTC. The full variable domain, in which reference TRBV7-9 and TRBJ1-2 provide the parts outside the CDR3, is DTGVSQNPRHKITKRGQNVTFRCDPISEHNRLYWYRQTLGQGPEFLTYFQNEAQLEKSRLLSDRFSAERPKGSFSTLEIQRTEQGDSAMYLCASSLARTEINYGYTFGSGTRLTVV.